These 4 T cell receptor beta chains were sequenced from one sample in a study of T-cell memory formation after mild COVID-19. TCRdb fed the 5' RACE reads into MiXCR, producing one record per CDR3 protein. The data hold 300,000 to 350,000 distinct CDR3 sequences, with about 13% observed a single time. Sequencing was done on a sample of PBMCs or a T cell subset sorted from them (not recorded which). The receptors originated from a man aged 18 to 30 who had mild COVID-19 (a few samples of this study predate the infection). Cell type and time point are not known.

The chain carries TRBV7-2 and TRBJ2-5; no clear D gene. Trimming shortened V by 4 bases and J by 7 bases, and 19 bases separated the two germline ends. This CDR3 has 15 residues. Germline lookup yields CDR1 SGHTA and CDR2 FQGNSA. The CDR3 nucleotides are TGTGCCAGCAGCTACCCACAGAGCCGCCCCGGGACCCAGTACTTC. This translates into CASSYPQSRPGTQYF.

The chain recombines TRBV4-1 with TRBJ2-3; 7 bases map to TRBD1. The CDR3 extends over 14 amino acids. The V gene's germline CDR1 is MGHRA and CDR2 YSYEKL. V shed 6 bases and J 5 bases; nucleotides not matched to a gene: 8. CDR3 DNA: TGCGCCAGCAGTCGGACAGGCTTGGAAGATACGCAGTATTTT. Encoded protein: CASSRTGLEDTQYF.

This chain links TRBV5-1 with TRBJ1-1; D may be TRBD1 (5 bases). V was clipped by 0 bases and J by 1 base, with 10 bases between them. Germline CDR1 SGHRS, CDR2 YFSETQ. The CDR3 contains 15 residues. The CDR3, as DNA: TGCGCCAGCAGCTTGGTGCCCAGGGAGAACACTGAAGCTTTCTTT. Encoded protein: CASSLVPRENTEAFF.

This chain links TRBV29-1 with TRBJ1-2, with 8 bases aligning to TRBD1. J was trimmed by 4 bases and V by 5 bases; bases with no gene match: 6. The germline gives CDR1 SQVTM, CDR2 ANQGSEA. The CDR3 consists of 13 residues. As DNA, the CDR3 is TGCAGCGTTACGCGGGACAGGACCTATGGCTACACCTTC. It encodes CSVTRDRTYGYTF. Looking up the rest from reference TRBV29-1 and TRBJ1-2 gives the full variable domain: SAVISQKPSRDICQRGTSLTIQCQVDSQVTMMFWYRQQPGQSLTLIATANQGSEATYESGFVIDKFPISRPNLTFSTLTVSNMSPEDSSIYLCSVTRDRTYGYTFGSGTRLTVV.